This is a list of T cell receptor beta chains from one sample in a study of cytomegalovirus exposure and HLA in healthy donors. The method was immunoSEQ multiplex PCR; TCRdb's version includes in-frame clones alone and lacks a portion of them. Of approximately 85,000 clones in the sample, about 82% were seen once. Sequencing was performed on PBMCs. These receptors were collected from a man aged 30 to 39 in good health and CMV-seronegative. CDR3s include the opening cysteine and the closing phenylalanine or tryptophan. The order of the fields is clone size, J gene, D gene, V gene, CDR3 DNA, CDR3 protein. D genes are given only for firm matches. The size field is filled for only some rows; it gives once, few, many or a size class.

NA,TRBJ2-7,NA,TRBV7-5,TGTGCCAGAAGCCGTGATCGGACAGGGAATCACTGGACCTACGAGCAGTACTTC,CARSRDRTGNHWTYEQYF
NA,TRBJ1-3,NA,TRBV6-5,TGTGCCAGCAGTTACATCGGGGTCTCTGGAAACACCATATATTTT,CASSYIGVSGNTIYF
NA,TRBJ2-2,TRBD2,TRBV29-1,TGCAGCGGGGGGTCTAGCGGCTACACCGGGGAGCTGTTTTTT,CSGGSSGYTGELFF
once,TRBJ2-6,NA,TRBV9,TGTGCCAGCAGCCCCCAGGGTACCGGGGCCAACGTCCTGACTTTC,CASSPQGTGANVLTF
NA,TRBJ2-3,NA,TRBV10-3,TGTGCCATCAGGACAGAGAATAGTCCAGATACGCAGTATTTT,CAIRTENSPDTQYF
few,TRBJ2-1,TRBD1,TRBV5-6,TGTGCCAGCAGCGGGACAGCAGACGATGAGCAGTTCTTC,CASSGTADDEQFF
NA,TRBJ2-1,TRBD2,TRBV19,TGTGCCAGTAGTATGACGGGGGGCTCCTACAATGAGCAGTTCTTC,CASSMTGGSYNEQFF
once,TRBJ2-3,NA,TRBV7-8,TGTGCCAGCAGCTTAGGGTCGGGATCGATTAGCACAGATACGCAGTATTTT,CASSLGSGSISTDTQYF
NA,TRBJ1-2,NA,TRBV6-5,TGTGCCAGCAGTTACACGGTTCACTATGGCTACACCTTC,CASSYTVHYGYTF
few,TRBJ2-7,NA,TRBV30,TGTGCCTGGGGATCTGTGGGGGGGCCAAGGTACGAGCAGTACTTC,CAWGSVGGPRYEQYF
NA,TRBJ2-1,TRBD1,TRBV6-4,TGTGCCAGCAGTGAGGGACAGGGAGGTCAGATAGATGAGCAGTTCTTC,CASSEGQGGQIDEQFF
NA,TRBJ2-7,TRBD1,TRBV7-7,TGTGCCAGCAGCGCCCGACAGGGGGCCTCCTACGAGCAGTACTTC,CASSARQGASYEQYF
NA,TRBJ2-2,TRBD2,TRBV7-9,TGTGCCAGCAGCTTCCCGACTAGCGGGAGGGAGACCGGGGAGCTGTTTTTT,CASSFPTSGRETGELFF
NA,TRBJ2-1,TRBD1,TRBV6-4,TGTGCCAGCAGTGCCCTCCCCGGGACAGGGATCAATGAGCAGTTCTTC,CASSALPGTGINEQFF
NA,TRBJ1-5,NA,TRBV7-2,TGTGCCAGCAGCTTAGTGCTGGGGGGGGCCGGCAATCAGCCCCAGCATTTT,CASSLVLGGAGNQPQHF
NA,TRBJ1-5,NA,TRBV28,TGTGCCAGCACATACGAAGCATCAAGGCCCCAGCATTTT,CASTYEASRPQHF
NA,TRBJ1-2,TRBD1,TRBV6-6,TGTGCCAGCAGTTTAGGACAGGTGGACGTTAGTAGGTACACCTTC,CASSLGQVDVSRYTF
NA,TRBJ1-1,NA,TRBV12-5,TGTGCTAGTGCCCTGGACAGTGATGAAGCTTTCTTT,CASALDSDEAFF
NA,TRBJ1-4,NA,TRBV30,TGTGCCTGGAATAGAAACAGGGAGGGTGAAAAACTGTTTTTT,CAWNRNREGEKLFF
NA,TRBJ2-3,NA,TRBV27,TGTGCCAGCAGCCTGGGTTCTAGAGTAGACGATACGCAGTATTTT,CASSLGSRVDDTQYF
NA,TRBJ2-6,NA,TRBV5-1,TGCGCCAGCAGCTTGAATGGAGCGTTGGGTGGGGCCAACGTCCTGACTTTC,CASSLNGALGGANVLTF
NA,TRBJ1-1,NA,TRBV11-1,TGTGCCAGCAGCTTAGACAGGGTGAACACTGAAGCTTTCTTT,CASSLDRVNTEAFF
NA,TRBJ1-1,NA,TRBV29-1,TGCAGCGTCGCGGGGGGGGAGGACACTGAAGCTTTCTTT,CSVAGGEDTEAFF
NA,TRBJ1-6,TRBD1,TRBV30,TGTGCCTGGAGTGCGGGACAGGGGGCCTCCTATAATTCACCCCTCCACTTT,CAWSAGQGASYNSPLHF
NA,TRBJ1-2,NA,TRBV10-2,TGCGCCAGCAGTGAGTCGTGGCTGGGCTACACCTTC,CASSESWLGYTF
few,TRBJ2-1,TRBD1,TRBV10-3,TGTGCCATCAGCGAGACAGGGAACTACAATGAGCAGTTCTTC,CAISETGNYNEQFF
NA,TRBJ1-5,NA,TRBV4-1,TGCGCCAGCAGCCCGTCAGGGCCCAATCAGCCCCAGCATTTT,CASSPSGPNQPQHF
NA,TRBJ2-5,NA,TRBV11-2,TGTGCCAGCAGCTTTTATGTATCGGAGACCCAGTACTTC,CASSFYVSETQYF
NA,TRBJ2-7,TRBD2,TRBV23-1,TGCGCCAGCAGTCAATATTGGCGGGAGTCTTCCTACGAGCAGTACTTC,CASSQYWRESSYEQYF
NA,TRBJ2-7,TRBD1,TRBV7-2,TGTGCCAGCAGCTCTACAACAGGGGTCGGGGAGCAGTACTTC,CASSSTTGVGEQYF
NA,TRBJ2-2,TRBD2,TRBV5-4,TGTGCCAGCAGCCGACTAGCGGGGGGGGACACCGGGGAGCTGTTTTTT,CASSRLAGGDTGELFF
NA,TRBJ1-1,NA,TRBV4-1,TGCGCCAGCAGCCAAGATCCCAGGGCCACTGAAGCTTTCTTT,CASSQDPRATEAFF
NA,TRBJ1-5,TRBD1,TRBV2,TGTGCCGCCGGGGGGACAGGGGGCGGGAATCAGCCCCAGCATTTT,CAAGGTGGGNQPQHF
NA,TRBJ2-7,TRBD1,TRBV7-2,TGTGCCAGCAGCTTAAGGGGGCAAGAGCAGTACTTC,CASSLRGQEQYF
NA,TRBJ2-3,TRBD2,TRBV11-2,TGTGCCAGCAGCTTTCACAGTCCGGTAGCGGGAGGGCGGGCAGATACGCAGTATTTT,CASSFHSPVAGGRADTQYF
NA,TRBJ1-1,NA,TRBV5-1,TGCGCCGGCAGCTTTGGCAGAGAAGCTTTCTTT,CAGSFGREAFF
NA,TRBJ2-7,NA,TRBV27,TGTGCCAGCAGTTTATTTCTTGGACAAGCCTACGAGCAGTACTTC,CASSLFLGQAYEQYF
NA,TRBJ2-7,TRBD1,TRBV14,TGTGCCAGCAGCCACCGGACAGGAAGCTCCTACGAGCAGTACTTC,CASSHRTGSSYEQYF
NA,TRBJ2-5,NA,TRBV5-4,TGTGCCAGCAGCCCGAAGGTGGGGCTAGAGACCCAGTACTTC,CASSPKVGLETQYF
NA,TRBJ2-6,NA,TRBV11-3,TGTGCCAGCAGCCCACAACCGTCTGGGGCCAACGTCCTGACTTTC,CASSPQPSGANVLTF